This TCR beta chain was observed in a study of T cells after yellow fever vaccination. In the study overall: Preparation of fractions with low cell numbers was performed using SMART-Seq v4 Ultra Low Input. Overall study results and limits: Contaminating bulk clonotypes could be abundant in FACS-sorted repertoires.

Germline assignment: CDR1 SEHNR and CDR2 FQNEAQ (reference sequence). V lost 11 bases, J lost 2 bases, and 12 bases stayed unmatched. This CDR3 is 15 amino acids long. It was through 5'RACE template switching that TCR cDNA was made, with a universal primer site and UMIs added. In TCRdb, the 5' RACE reads were re-called with MiXCR into one record per CDR3 protein. This table holds 400,000 to 450,000 distinct CDR3 sequences, about 19% found once. The sample holds a few counts of this clonotype. Its antigen is undetermined. The chain recombines TRBV7-9 with TRBJ1-2, with 9 bases aligning to TRBD1. This sample comprised PBMCs, obtained before the yellow fever booster vaccination. This receptor was identified in a young man who received the YFV17D yellow fever vaccine. The chain's CDR3 is CAVSSPGTGNYGYTF. CDR3 DNA: TGTGCCGTCAGCTCTCCGGGGACAGGGAACTATGGCTACACCTTC.